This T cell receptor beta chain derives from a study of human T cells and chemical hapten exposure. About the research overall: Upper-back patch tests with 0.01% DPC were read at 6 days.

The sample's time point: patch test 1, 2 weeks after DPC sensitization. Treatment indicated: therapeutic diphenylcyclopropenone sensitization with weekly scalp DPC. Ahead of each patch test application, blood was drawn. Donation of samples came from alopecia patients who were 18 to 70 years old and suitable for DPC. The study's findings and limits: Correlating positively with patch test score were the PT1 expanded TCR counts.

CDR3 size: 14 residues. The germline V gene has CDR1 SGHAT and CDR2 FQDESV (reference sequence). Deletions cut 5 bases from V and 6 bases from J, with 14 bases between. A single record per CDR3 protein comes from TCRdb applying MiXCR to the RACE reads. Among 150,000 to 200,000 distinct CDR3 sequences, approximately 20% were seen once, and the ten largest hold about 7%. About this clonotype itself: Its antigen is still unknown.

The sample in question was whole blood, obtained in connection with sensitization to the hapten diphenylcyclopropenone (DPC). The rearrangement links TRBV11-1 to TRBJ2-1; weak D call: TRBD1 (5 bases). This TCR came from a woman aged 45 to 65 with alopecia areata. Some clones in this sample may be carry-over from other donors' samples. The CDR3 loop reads CASSPDITVNEQFF. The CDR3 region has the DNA TGTGCCAGCAGCCCGGACATAACAGTCAATGAGCAGTTCTTC.